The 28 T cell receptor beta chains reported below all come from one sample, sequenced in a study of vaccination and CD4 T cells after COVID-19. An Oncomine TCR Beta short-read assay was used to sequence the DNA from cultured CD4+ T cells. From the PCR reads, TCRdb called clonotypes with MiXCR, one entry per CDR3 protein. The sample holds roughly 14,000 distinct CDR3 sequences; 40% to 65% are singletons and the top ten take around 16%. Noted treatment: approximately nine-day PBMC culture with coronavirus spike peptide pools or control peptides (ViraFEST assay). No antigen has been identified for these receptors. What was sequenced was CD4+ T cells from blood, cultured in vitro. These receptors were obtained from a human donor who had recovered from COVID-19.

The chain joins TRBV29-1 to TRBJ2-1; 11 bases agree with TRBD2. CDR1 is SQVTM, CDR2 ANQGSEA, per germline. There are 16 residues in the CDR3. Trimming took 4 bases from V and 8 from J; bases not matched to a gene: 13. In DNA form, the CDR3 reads TGCAGCGTTGTTGGTAGCGGGAGGGCCGTATATGATGAGCAGTTCTTC. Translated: CSVVGSGRAVYDEQFF.

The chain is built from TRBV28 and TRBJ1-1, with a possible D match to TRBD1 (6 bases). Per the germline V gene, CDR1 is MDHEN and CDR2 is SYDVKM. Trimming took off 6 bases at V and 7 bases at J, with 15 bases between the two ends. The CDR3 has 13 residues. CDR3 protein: CASRMDSHFEAFF. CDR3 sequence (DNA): TGTGCCAGCAGGATGGACAGTCACTTTGAAGCTTTCTTT.

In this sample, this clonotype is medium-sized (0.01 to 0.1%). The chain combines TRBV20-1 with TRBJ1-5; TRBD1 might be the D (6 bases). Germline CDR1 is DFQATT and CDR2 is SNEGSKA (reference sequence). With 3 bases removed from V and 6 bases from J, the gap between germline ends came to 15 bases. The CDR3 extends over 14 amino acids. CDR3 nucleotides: TGCAGTGCTAGTGTCGGGGGGCTGGGTCAGCCCCAGCATTTT. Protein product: CSASVGGLGQPQHF.

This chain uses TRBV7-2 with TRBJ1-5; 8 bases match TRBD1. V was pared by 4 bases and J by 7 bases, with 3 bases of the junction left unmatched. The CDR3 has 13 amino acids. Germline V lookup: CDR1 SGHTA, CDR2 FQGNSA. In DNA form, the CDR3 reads TGTGCCAGCAGCTCAGGGGGCTGGCAGCCCCAGCATTTT. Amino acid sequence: CASSSGGWQPQHF. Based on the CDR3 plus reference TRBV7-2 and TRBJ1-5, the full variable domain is GAGVSQSPSNKVTEKGKDVELRCDPISGHTALYWYRQSLGQGLEFLIYFQGNSAPDKSGLPSDRFSAERTGGSVSTLTIQRTQQEDSAVYLCASSSGGWQPQHFGDGTRLSIL.

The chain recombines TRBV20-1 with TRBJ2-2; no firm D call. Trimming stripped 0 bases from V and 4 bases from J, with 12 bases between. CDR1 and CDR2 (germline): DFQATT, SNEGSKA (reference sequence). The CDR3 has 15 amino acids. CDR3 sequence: CSARDGLRVTGELFF. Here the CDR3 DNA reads TGCAGTGCTAGAGATGGGCTGAGAGTCACCGGGGAGCTGTTTTTT.

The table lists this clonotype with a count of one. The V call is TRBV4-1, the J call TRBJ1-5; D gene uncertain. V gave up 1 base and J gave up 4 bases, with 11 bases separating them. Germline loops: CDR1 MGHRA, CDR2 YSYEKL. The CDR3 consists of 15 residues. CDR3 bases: TGCGCCAGCAGCCAAGGACGGTTCTTTAATCAGCCCCAGCATTTT. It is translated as CASSQGRFFNQPQHF.

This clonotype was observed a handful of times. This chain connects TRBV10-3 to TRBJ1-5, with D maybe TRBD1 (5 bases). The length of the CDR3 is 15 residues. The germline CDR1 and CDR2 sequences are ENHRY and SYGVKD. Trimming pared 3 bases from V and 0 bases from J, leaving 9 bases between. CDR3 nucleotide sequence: TGTGCCATCAGTGAAGGGGCGGATAGCAATCAGCCCCAGCATTTT. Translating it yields CAISEGADSNQPQHF.

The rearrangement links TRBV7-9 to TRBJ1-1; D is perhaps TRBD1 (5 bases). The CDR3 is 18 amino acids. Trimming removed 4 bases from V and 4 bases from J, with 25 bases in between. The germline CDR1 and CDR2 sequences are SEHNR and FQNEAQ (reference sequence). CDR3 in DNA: TGTGCCAGCAGCTCGGAGCGGGCAGGGAGGTTTGGTTTCACTGAAGCTTTCTTT. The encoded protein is CASSSERAGRFGFTEAFF. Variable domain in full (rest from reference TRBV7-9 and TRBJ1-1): DTGVSQNPRHKITKRGQNVTFRCDPISEHNRLYWYRQTLGQGPEFLTYFQNEAQLEKSRLLSDRFSAERPKGSFSTLEIQRTEQGDSAMYLCASSSERAGRFGFTEAFFGQGTRLTVV.

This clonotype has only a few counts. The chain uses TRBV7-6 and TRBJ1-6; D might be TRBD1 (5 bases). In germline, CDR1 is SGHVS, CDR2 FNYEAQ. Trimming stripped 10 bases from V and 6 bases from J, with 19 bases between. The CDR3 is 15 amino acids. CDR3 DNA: TGTGCCACAGCTCCCTCAGGGACGGGTAATTCACCCCTCCACTTT. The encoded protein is CATAPSGTGNSPLHF.

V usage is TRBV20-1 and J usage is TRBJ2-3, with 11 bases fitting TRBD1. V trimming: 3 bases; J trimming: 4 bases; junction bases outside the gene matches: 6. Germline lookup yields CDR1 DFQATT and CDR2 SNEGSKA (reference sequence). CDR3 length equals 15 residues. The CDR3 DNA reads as TGCAGTGCTAGGTCGGACAGGGGGCGATCAGATACGCAGTATTTT. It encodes CSARSDRGRSDTQYF.

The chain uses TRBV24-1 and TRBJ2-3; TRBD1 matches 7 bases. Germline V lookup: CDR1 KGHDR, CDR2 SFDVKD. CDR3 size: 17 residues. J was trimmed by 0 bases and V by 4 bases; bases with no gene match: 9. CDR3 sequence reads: CATSDRDQDRSTDTQYF. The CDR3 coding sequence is TGTGCCACCAGTGACCGAGACCAGGACAGGAGCACAGATACGCAGTATTTT.

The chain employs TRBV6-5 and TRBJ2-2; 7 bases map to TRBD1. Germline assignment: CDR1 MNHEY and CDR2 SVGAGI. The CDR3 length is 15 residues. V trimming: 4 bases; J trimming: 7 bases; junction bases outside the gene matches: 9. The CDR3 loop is CASSSSQGVIGELFF. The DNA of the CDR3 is TGTGCCAGCAGTTCTTCCCAGGGGGTCATCGGGGAGCTGTTTTTT.

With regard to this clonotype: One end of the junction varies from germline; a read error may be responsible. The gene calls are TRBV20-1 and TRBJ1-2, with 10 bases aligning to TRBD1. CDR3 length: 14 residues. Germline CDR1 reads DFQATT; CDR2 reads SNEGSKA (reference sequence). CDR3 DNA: TGCGGTGCTAGAGAGACAGGGGGCGGGCGCGGCTACACCTTC. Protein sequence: CGARETGGGRGYTF.

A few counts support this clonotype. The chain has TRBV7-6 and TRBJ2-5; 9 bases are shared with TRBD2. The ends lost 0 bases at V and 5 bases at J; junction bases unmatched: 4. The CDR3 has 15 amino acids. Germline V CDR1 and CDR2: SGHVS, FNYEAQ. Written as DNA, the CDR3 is TGTGCCAGCAGCTTAGCTAGCGGGAGTTGGGAGACCCAGTACTTC. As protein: CASSLASGSWETQYF.

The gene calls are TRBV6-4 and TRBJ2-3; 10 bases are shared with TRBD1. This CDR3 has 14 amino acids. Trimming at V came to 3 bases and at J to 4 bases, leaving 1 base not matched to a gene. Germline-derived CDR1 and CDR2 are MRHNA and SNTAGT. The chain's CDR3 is CASSETGGADTQYF. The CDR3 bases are TGTGCCAGCAGTGAGACAGGGGGCGCAGATACGCAGTATTTT.

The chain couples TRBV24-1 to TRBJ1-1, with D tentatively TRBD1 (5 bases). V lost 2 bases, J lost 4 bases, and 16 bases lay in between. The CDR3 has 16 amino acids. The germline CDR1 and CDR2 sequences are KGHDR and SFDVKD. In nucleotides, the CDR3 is TGTGCCACCAGTGATTCCACACCCGGGGGGAGCACTGAAGCTTTCTTT. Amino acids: CATSDSTPGGSTEAFF.

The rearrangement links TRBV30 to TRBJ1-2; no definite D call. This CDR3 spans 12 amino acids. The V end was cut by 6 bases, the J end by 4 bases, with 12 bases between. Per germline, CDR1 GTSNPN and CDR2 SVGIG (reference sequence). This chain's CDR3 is CACGGKRYGYTF. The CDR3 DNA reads TGTGCCTGTGGAGGTAAACGCTATGGCTACACCTTC.

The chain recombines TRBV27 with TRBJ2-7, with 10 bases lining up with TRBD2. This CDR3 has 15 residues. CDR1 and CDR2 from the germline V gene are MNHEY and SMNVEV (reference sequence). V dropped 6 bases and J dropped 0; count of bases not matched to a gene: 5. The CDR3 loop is CASSVLAGSSYEQYF. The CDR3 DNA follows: TGTGCCAGCAGCGTACTAGCGGGATCCTCCTACGAGCAGTACTTC.

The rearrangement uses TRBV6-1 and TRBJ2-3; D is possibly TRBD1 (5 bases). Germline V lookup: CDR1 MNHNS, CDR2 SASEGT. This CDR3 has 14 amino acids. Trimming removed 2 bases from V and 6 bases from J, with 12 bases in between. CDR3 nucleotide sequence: TGTGCCAGCAGTGAACAGGGAACCGGGGATACGCAGTATTTT. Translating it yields CASSEQGTGDTQYF.

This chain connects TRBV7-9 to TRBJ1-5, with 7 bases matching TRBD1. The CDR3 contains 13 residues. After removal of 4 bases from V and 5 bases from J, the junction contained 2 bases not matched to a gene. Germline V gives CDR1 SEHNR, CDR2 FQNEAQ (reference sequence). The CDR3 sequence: CASSSQGDQPQHF. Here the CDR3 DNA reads TGTGCCAGCAGCTCCCAGGGGGATCAGCCCCAGCATTTT.

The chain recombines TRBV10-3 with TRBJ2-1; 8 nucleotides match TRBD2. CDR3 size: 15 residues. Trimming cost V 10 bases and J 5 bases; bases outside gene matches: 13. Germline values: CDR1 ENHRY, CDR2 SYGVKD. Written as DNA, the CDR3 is TGTGCCACCGGGGGGGAGCAGCGCTGGCACAATGAGCAGTTCTTC. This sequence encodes CATGGEQRWHNEQFF.

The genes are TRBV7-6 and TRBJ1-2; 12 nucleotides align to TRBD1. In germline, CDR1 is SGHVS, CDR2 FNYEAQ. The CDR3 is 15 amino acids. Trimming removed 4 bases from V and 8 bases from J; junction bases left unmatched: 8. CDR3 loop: CASSWDRGRSQGYTF. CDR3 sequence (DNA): TGTGCCAGCAGCTGGGACAGGGGGCGATCCCAGGGCTACACCTTC.

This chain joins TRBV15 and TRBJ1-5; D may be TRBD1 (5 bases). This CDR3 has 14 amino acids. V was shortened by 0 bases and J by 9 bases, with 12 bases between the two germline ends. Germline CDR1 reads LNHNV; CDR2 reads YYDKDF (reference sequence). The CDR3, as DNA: TGTGCCACCAGCAGAGATAATACCGGGGGGCCCCAGCATTTT. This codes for CATSRDNTGGPQHF.

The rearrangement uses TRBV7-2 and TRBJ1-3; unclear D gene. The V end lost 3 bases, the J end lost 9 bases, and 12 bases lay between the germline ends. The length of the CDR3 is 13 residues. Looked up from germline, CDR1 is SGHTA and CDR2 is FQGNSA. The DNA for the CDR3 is TGTGCCAGCAGCTTTGACCCCGTTCGCACCATATATTTT. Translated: CASSFDPVRTIYF.

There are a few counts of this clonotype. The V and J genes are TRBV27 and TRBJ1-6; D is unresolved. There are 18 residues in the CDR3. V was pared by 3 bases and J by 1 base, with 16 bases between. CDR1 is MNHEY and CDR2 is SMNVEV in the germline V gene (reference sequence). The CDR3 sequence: CASSFSPGVSSYNSPLHF. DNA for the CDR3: TGTGCCAGCAGTTTCTCCCCTGGGGTTTCGTCCTATAATTCACCCCTCCACTTT.

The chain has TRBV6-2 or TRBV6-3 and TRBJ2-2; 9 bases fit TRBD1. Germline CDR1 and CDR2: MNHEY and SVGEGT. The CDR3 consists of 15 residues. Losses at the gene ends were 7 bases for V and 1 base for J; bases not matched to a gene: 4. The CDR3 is CASTTGGRNTGELFF. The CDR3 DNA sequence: TGTGCCAGCACCACAGGGGGCCGGAACACCGGGGAGCTGTTTTTT.

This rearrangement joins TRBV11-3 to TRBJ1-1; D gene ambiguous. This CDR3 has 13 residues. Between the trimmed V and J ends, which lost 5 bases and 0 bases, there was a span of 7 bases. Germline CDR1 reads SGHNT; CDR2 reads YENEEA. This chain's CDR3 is CASSPGMNTEAFF. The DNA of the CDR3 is TGTGCCAGCAGCCCGGGGATGAACACTGAAGCTTTCTTT.

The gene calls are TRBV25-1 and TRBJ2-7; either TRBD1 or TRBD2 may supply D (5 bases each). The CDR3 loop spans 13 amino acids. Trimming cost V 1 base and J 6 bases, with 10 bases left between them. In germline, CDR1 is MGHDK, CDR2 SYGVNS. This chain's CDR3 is CASSESGGTEQYF. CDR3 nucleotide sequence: TGTGCCAGCAGTGAATCTGGGGGAACCGAGCAGTACTTC.